The 21 T cell receptor beta chains listed next were all sequenced from one sample in a study of siplizumab effects on memory and regulatory T cells. Here immunoSEQ multiplex PCR was the method, and the copy in TCRdb shows in-frame clones only, minus some. The table records approximately 82,000 clones, about 87% of them present only once. Sequencing input: Tregs sorted from blood. Receptors originate from a human donor in good health.

Regarding this clone: The junction does not match germline at one end; this may be a read error. This chain joins TRBV11-3 and TRBJ2-3; D unclear. In germline, CDR1 is SGHNT, CDR2 YENEEA. The CDR3 is 14 residues long. The CDR3: CGSSLDRMTDTQYF. In DNA, the CDR3 is TGCGGCAGCAGCTTAGATAGAATGACAGATACGCAGTATTTT.

The V gene is TRBV10-2, the J gene TRBJ1-6; no reliable D call. V gave up 4 bases and J gave up 7 bases, with 11 bases separating them. CDR1 is WSHSY, CDR2 SAAADI, per germline. The CDR3 covers 14 residues. The CDR3: CASSASLLNSPLHF. CDR3 nucleotide sequence: TGCGCCAGCAGTGCGTCGCTTCTAAATTCACCCCTCCACTTT.

The J gene is TRBJ1-1, the V gene TRBV5-4; a possible D gene is TRBD1 (5 bases). CDR3 length: 14 residues. Germline V CDR1 and CDR2: SGHNT, YYREEE (reference sequence). Trimming removed 7 bases from V and 8 bases from J, with 21 bases in between. CDR3 region: CASLIPGPNSEAFF. The CDR3 DNA sequence: TGTGCCAGCCTAATCCCGGGACCAAACTCAGAAGCTTTCTTT.

The V and J genes are TRBV19 and TRBJ1-1; 8 bases are shared with TRBD1. Trimming cost V 7 bases and J 2 bases; bases outside gene matches: 9. Germline V lookup: CDR1 LNHDA, CDR2 SQIVND (reference sequence). The CDR3 contains 15 residues. CDR3 amino acids: CASIPKTGVNTEAFF. CDR3 sequence (DNA): TGTGCCAGTATACCAAAGACAGGGGTCAACACTGAAGCTTTCTTT.

V and J are TRBV6-5 and TRBJ2-1; TRBD2 is a possible D gene (6 bases). Germline V CDR1 and CDR2: MNHEY, SVGAGI. The CDR3 length is 14 residues. CDR3 protein: CVSARGSSYNEQFF. The CDR3 bases are TGTGTCTCCGCCCGGGGGAGCTCCTACAATGAGCAGTTCTTC.

The V call is TRBV14, the J call TRBJ1-1; the D is unclear. The V end was cut by 3 bases, the J end by 2 bases, with 7 bases between. In germline, CDR1 is SGHDN, CDR2 FVKESK. The CDR3 loop spans 13 amino acids. CDR3 in amino acids: CASSQGTNTEAFF. The CDR3 DNA reads as TGTGCCAGCAGCCAGGGTACTAACACTGAAGCTTTCTTT.

This chain uses TRBV27 with TRBJ2-5; TRBD2 matches at 13 bases. J lost 6 bases, V lost 5 bases, and 9 bases had no gene match. CDR1 is MNHEY, CDR2 SMNVEV, per germline (reference sequence). The CDR3 contains 16 residues. The CDR3: CASSLTPGLAGQTQYF. Here the CDR3 DNA reads TGTGCCAGCAGTCTAACCCCGGGACTAGCGGGGCAGACCCAGTACTTC.

The rearrangement uses TRBV7-2 and TRBJ1-1, with D possibly being TRBD1 (5 bases). The germline CDR1 and CDR2 sequences are SGHTA and FQGNSA. The length of the CDR3 is 16 residues. With 5 bases removed from V and 0 bases from J, the gap between germline ends came to 16 bases. CDR3 sequence reads: CASSATGRLVNTEAFF. CDR3 nucleotides: TGTGCCAGCAGCGCAACAGGACGCCTCGTGAACACTGAAGCTTTCTTT.

This sequence joins TRBV6-5 and TRBJ2-6, with D uncertain. Between the trimmed V and J ends, which lost 4 bases and 0 bases, there was a span of 7 bases. This CDR3 has 15 residues. Germline CDR1 is MNHEY and CDR2 is SVGAGI. This CDR3 is CASSLRASGANVLTF. CDR3 sequence (DNA): TGTGCCAGCAGTTTAAGGGCCTCTGGGGCCAACGTCCTGACTTTC.

The DNA for the CDR3 is TGCGCCAGCAGCCAAGGGCTTCCGGAGAATTCCTCTGGAAACACCATATATTTT. Translating it yields CASSQGLPENSSGNTIYF. V usage is TRBV4-1 and J usage is TRBJ1-3; D is undetermined. This CDR3 spans 18 amino acids. The germline CDR1 and CDR2 sequences are MGHRA and YSYEKL. Trimming removed 1 base from V and 0 bases from J, with 16 bases in between.

The V and J genes are TRBV28 and TRBJ2-7; D unresolved. Trimming took 7 bases from V and 1 from J, leaving 20 bases between them. CDR3 length: 16 amino acids. CDR1 is MDHEN and CDR2 is SYDVKM in the germline V gene. The CDR3 nucleotides read TGTGCCAGCACCGCACCCGGGCAAACGTGGTCCTACGAGCAGTACTTC. Amino acids: CASTAPGQTWSYEQYF.

The chain combines TRBV2 with TRBJ2-5; D remains unclear. Germline V gene data show CDR1 as SNHLY and CDR2 as FYNNEI. The CDR3 length is 12 residues. V was cut by 3 bases and J by 4 bases, with 6 bases left in between. The CDR3 protein is CASSEHPETQYF. The CDR3 region has the DNA TGTGCCAGCAGTGAGCATCCAGAGACCCAGTACTTC.

CDR3 protein: CASRSQGSAEAFF. CDR3 coding DNA: TGTGCCAGCAGGTCACAGGGAAGCGCTGAAGCTTTCTTT. V and J are TRBV27 and TRBJ1-1; TRBD1 might be the D (6 bases). CDR1 MNHEY and CDR2 SMNVEV come from the germline V gene (reference sequence). The CDR3 runs to 13 residues. The V gene lost 6 bases and the J gene lost 6 bases, with 14 bases spanning the gap.

The chain has TRBV6-6 and TRBJ2-5; D gene ambiguous. Trimming removed 4 bases at V and 1 base at J, with 1 base between. Germline values: CDR1 MNHNY, CDR2 SVGAGI (reference sequence). This CDR3 contains 11 residues. The CDR3 nucleotides read TGTGCCAGCAGTTTCCAAGAGACCCAGTACTTC. Protein product: CASSFQETQYF.

This clone occurred once. The chain combines TRBV2 with TRBJ1-3; a possible D gene is TRBD1 (5 bases). The CDR3 extends over 15 amino acids. With 6 bases removed from V and 0 bases from J, the gap between germline ends came to 12 bases. Germline CDR1 is SNHLY and CDR2 is FYNNEI. The CDR3 DNA sequence: TGTGCCAGCAGGGGACTGACTGTCTCTGGAAACACCATATATTTT. It specifies CASRGLTVSGNTIYF. Variable domain in full (rest from reference TRBV2 and TRBJ1-3): EPEVTQTPSHQVTQMGQEVILRCVPISNHLYFYWYRQILGQKVEFLVSFYNNEISEKSEIFDDQFSVERPDGSNFTLKIRSTKLEDSAMYFCASRGLTVSGNTIYFGEGSWLTVV.

Details on this clone: An end of the junction differs from the germline gene, which may be a read error. The chain links TRBV30 to TRBJ1-1; D not resolved. Germline V gene sequence: CDR1 GTSNPN, CDR2 SVGIG (reference sequence). The CDR3 covers 11 residues. The CDR3 here is CSAKWYTEAFF. CDR3 sequence (DNA): TGCTCAGCGAAATGGTACACTGAAGCTTTCTTT.

This chain uses TRBV9 with TRBJ2-2, with 9 positions matching TRBD2. Germline V lookup: CDR1 SGDLS, CDR2 YYNGEE. The ends lost 2 bases at V and 4 bases at J; junction bases unmatched: 3. CDR3 size: 15 residues. The CDR3 is CASSVSGGPTGELFF. CDR3 coding DNA: TGTGCCAGCAGCGTTAGCGGGGGCCCCACCGGGGAGCTGTTTTTT.

This chain connects TRBV19 to TRBJ1-4; 7 bases are shared with TRBD1. The germline CDR1 and CDR2 sequences are LNHDA and SQIVND (reference sequence). The CDR3 runs to 16 residues. The ends lost 3 bases at V and 5 bases at J; junction bases unmatched: 9. This CDR3 is CASSILFRDRNEKLFF. CDR3 DNA: TGTGCCAGTAGTATCCTATTCCGGGACAGAAATGAAAAACTGTTTTTT.

CDR3 nucleotides: TGTGCCAGCAGTTACCTGAAGACAGGGGGCCCCGAAAAACTGTTTTTT. Translating gives CASSYLKTGGPEKLFF. This sequence joins TRBV6-5 and TRBJ1-4; 10 nucleotides align to TRBD1. V trimming: 2 bases; J trimming: 8 bases; junction bases outside the gene matches: 8. Germline V lookup: CDR1 MNHEY, CDR2 SVGAGI. This CDR3 contains 16 residues.

This chain connects TRBV5-6 to TRBJ2-3; TRBD1 matches 7 bases. V was clipped by 4 bases and J by 5 bases; unmatched bases: 7. CDR1 and CDR2 from the germline V gene are SGHDT and YYEEEE. This CDR3 has 14 residues. The CDR3 bases are TGTGCCAGCAGCGCTAGGGGGCCTCGAGATACGCAGTATTTT. Amino acids: CASSARGPRDTQYF.

The rearrangement uses TRBV18 and TRBJ1-1; 7 bases line up with TRBD1. Trimming at V came to 2 bases and at J to 5 bases, leaving 11 bases not matched to a gene. Germline V lookup: CDR1 KGHSH, CDR2 LQKENI. The CDR3 consists of 16 residues. CDR3 bases: TGTGCCAGCTCACCAGTGACAGGGAAAGGACAAACTGAAGCTTTCTTT. Its translation: CASSPVTGKGQTEAFF.